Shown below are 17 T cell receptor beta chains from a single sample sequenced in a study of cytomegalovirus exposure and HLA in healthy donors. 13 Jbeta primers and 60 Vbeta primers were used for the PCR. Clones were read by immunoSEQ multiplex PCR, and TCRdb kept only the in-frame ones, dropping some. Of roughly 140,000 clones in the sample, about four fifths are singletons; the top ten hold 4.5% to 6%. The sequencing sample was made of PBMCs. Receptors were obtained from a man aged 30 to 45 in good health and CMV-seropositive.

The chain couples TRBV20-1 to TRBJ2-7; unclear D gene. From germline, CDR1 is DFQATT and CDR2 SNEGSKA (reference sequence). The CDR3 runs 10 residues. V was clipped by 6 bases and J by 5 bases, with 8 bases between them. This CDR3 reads CSANMHEQYF. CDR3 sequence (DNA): TGCAGTGCCAACATGCACGAGCAGTACTTC.

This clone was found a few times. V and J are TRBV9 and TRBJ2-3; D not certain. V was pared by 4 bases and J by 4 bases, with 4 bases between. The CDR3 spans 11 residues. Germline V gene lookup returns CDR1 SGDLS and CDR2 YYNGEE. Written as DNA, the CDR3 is TGTGCCAGCAGCTCGTCAGATACGCAGTATTTT. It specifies CASSSSDTQYF.

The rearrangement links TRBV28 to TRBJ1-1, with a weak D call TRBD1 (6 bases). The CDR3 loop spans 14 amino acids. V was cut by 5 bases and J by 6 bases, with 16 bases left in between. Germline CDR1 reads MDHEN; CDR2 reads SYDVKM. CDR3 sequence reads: CASSPSGYRAEAFF. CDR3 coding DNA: TGTGCCAGCAGTCCCTCGGGTTACAGGGCTGAAGCTTTCTTT.

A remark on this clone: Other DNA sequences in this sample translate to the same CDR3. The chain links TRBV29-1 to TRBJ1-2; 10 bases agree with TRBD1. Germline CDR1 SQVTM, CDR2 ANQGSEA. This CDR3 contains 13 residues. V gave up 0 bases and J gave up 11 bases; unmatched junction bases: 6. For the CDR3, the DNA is TGCAGCGTTGAAGAGGGGACAGGGGTCGGTTACACCTTC. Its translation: CSVEEGTGVGYTF.

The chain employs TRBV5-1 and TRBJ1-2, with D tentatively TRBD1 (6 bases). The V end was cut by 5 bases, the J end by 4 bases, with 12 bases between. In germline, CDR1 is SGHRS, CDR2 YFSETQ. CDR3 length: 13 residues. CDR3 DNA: TGCGCCAGCAGTTCCGGACAGAGCTATGGCTACACCTTC. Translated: CASSSGQSYGYTF. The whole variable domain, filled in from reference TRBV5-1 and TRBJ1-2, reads KAGVTQTPRYLIKTRGQQVTLSCSPISGHRSVSWYQQTPGQGLQFLFEYFSETQRNKGNFPGRFSGRQFSNSRSEMNVSTLELGDSALYLCASSSGQSYGYTFGSGTRLTVV.

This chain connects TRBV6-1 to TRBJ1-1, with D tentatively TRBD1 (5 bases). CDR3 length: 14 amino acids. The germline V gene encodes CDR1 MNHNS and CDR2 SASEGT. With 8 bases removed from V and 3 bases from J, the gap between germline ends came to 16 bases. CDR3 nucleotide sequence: TGTGCCAGCGGACGGCGTTGGGGGGACACTGAAGCTTTCTTT. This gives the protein CASGRRWGDTEAFF.

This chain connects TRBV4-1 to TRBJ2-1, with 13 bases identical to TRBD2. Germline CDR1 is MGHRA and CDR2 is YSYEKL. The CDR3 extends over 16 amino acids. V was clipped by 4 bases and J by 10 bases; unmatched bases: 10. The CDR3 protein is CASSREGTSGAPEQFF. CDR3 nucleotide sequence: TGCGCCAGCAGCCGGGAAGGGACTAGCGGGGCTCCAGAGCAGTTCTTC.

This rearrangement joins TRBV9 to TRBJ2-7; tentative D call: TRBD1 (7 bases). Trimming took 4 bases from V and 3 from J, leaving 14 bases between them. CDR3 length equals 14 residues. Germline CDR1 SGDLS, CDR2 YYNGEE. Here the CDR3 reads CASSIYRGGYEQYF. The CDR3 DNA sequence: TGTGCCAGCAGCATCTACAGGGGAGGCTACGAGCAGTACTTC.

The CDR3 DNA reads TGCAGCGTTGAGCAGACAGGGAGCTCCTACGAGCAGTACTTC. As protein: CSVEQTGSSYEQYF. The V call is TRBV29-1, the J call TRBJ2-7; 7 bases align to TRBD1. V lost 3 bases, J lost 0 bases, and 5 bases stayed unmatched. This CDR3 comprises 14 residues. Looked up from germline, CDR1 is SQVTM and CDR2 is ANQGSEA.

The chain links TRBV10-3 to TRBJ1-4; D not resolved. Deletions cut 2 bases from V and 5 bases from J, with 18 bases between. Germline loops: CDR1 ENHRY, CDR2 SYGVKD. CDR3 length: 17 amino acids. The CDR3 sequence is CAISETSPPGPNEKLFF. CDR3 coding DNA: TGTGCCATCAGTGAGACCTCCCCTCCTGGGCCCAATGAAAAACTGTTTTTT.

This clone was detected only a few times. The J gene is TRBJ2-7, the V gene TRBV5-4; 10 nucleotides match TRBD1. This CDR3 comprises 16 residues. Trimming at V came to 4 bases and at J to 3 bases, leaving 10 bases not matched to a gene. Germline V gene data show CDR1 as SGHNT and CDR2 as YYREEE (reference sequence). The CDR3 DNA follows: TGTGCCAGCAGCCGGCTCTCGGGACAGGGGATCTACGAGCAGTACTTC. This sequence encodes CASSRLSGQGIYEQYF. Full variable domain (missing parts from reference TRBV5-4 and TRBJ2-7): ETGVTQSPTHLIKTRGQQVTLRCSSQSGHNTVSWYQQALGQGPQFIFQYYREEENGRGNFPPRFSGLQFPNYSSELNVNALELDDSALYLCASSRLSGQGIYEQYFGPGTRLTVT.

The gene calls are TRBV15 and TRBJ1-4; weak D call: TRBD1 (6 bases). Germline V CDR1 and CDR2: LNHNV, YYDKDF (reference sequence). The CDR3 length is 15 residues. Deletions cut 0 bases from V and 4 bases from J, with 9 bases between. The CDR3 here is CATSREQGRNEKLFF. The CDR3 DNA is TGTGCCACCAGCAGAGAACAGGGACGTAATGAAAAACTGTTTTTT.

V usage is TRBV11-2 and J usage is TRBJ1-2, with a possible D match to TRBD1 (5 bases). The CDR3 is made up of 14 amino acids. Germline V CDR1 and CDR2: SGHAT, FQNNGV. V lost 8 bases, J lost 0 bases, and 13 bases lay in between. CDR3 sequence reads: CASFSGTANYGYTF. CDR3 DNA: TGTGCCAGCTTTTCCGGGACTGCTAACTATGGCTACACCTTC.

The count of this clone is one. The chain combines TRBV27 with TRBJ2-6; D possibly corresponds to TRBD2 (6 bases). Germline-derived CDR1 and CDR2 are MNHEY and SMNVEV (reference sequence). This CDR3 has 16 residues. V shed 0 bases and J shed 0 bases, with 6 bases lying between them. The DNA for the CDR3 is TGTGCCAGCAGTTTATCGGAGGGCTCTGGGGCCAACGTCCTGACTTTC. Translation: CASSLSEGSGANVLTF.

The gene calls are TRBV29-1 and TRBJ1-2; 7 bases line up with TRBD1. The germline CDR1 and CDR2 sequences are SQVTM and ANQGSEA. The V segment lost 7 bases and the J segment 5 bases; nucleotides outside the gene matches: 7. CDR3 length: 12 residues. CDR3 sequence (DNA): TGCAGCGCATGGGGACAGCTTTATGGCTACACCTTC. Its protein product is CSAWGQLYGYTF. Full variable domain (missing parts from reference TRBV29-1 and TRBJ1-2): SAVISQKPSRDICQRGTSLTIQCQVDSQVTMMFWYRQQPGQSLTLIATANQGSEATYESGFVIDKFPISRPNLTFSTLTVSNMSPEDSSIYLCSAWGQLYGYTFGSGTRLTVV.

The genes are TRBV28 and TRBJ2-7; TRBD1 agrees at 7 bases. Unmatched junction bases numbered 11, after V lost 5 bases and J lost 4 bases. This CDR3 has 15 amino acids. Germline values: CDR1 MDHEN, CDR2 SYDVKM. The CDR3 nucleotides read TGTGCCAGCAGTGGACCTAGGGGGCTCAGGTACGAGCAGTACTTC. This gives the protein CASSGPRGLRYEQYF.

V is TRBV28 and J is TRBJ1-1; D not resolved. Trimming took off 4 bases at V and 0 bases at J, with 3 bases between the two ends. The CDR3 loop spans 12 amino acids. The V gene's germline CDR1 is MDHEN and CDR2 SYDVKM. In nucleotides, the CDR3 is TGTGCCAGCAGTTCAGTGAACACTGAAGCTTTCTTT. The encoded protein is CASSSVNTEAFF.